This T cell receptor (beta chain) stems from a study of shared clonotypes between healthy human individuals. Measured with immunoSEQ multiplex PCR; TCRdb has only the in-frame clones, and not every one. Of about 1.5 million clones listed, around 98% are singletons. A word on this clone: The same CDR3 is also encoded by other DNA sequences in this sample.

Trimming pared 4 bases from V and 3 bases from J, leaving 6 bases between. CDR3 length equals 13 residues. The V gene's germline CDR1 is SNHLY and CDR2 FYNNEI. All donors were healthy HIV-negative adults lacking recent acute infections or vaccinations. Sequenced input: naive CD4+ T cells sorted from blood. Subset here: CD45RA+ positively selected. The TCR comes from a man aged 25-45 years in good health. V is TRBV2 and J is TRBJ1-4; D is unclear. CDR3 loop: CASSGGSNEKLFF. DNA for the CDR3: TGTGCCAGCAGTGGGGGATCTAATGAAAAACTGTTTTTT.